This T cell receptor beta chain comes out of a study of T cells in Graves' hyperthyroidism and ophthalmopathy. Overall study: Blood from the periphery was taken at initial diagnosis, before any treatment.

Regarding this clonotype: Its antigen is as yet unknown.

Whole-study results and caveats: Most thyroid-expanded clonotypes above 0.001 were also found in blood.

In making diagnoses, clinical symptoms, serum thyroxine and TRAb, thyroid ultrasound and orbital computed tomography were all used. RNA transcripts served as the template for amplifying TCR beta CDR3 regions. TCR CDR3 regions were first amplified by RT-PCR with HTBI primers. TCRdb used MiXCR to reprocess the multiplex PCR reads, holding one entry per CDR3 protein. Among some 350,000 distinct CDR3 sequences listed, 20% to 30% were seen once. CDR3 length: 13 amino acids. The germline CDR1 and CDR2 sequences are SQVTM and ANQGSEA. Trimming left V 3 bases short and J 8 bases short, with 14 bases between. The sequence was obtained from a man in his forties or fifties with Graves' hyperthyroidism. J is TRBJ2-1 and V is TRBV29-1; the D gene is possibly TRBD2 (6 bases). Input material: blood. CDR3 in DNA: TGCAGCGTTGAGGGCCAGCTAGCGCATGAGCAGTTCTTC. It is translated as CSVEGQLAHEQFF.